This T cell receptor beta chain was identified during a study of blood T cell repertoires in COVID-19 (dated by TCRdb to 2018 to 2021). The study in broad terms: Samples from collaborators originated in the United States, Italy and Spain and spanned both the acute and convalescent phases of COVID-19. The material from the prospective study consisted of cDNA or gDNA derived from T cells, B-cell-depleted T cells, or PBMCs. Deeply sampled blood TCRbeta repertoires from subjects exposed to, actively infected with, or recovered from COVID-19 were included in the dataset. The repertoires were released in a freely available public database meant as a resource for research on the immune response to SARS-CoV-2. Samples came from the ongoing ImmuneRACE study (first 160 participants) plus 1,254 subjects from 6 global collaborators. A de-identified subject ID, COVID-19 status, age in years and sex were almost always included in the sample metadata. Where available, HLA class I and class II types were obtained from metadata supplied by the sample provider rather than from assay-based typing. On the study overall, not on this receptor specifically: The quantity of clinical and demographic metadata differed by source and by participant and was supplied without curation.

About this clone: What antigen it recognizes has not been identified. No much larger clone exists at a distance of one base, and base qualities are not known.

Deletion took 7 bases off V and 5 bases off J, with a span of 16 bases between the germline ends. There are 15 amino acids in the CDR3, from cysteine to phenylalanine inclusive. Solely the CDR3 DNA is kept, with 45 bases framed from the first base. Looking up the germline V gene yields CDR1 KGHDR and CDR2 SFDVKD. Whole blood was collected in K2EDTA tubes by collaborating institutions according to the institutions' own protocols. For TCRbeta analysis, collaborator samples were shipped as frozen whole blood, as isolated PBMCs, or as DNA extracted from either sample type. TCRbeta CDR3 regions were amplified from genomic DNA using the immunoSEQ Assay, a bias-controlled multiplex PCR. On the study's bioinformatics: The number of nucleated cells in each sample was estimated from the amplification of reference gene primers within the assay. To quantify the absolute abundance of each unique TCRbeta CDR3 rearrangement, sequence reads were collapsed and filtered. For each sample, productive Simpson clonality was calculated by taking the square root of Simpson's diversity index across productive rearrangements. TCRdb limited this immuneACCESS table to in-frame rearrangements with V and J called. A share of clones is missing; checked studies link under half to unresolved V genes, and the rest is unexplained. That table supplies the V and J calls and clone size; D and trimming were determined from the DNA. The sample table lists about 140,000 clones, roughly 86% of them with a count of one. Around 8.2% of the sample lies in the top ten.

Material for sequencing was peripheral blood. The TCR sequence derives from a woman aged 55 to 70 with acute or convalescent COVID-19. The rearranged chain carries TRBV24-1 and TRBJ2-2; tentative D gene TRBD1, with 8 bases matching. The CDR3 in this case is CATRGGQGATGELFF. The DNA sequence is given as TGTGCCACCAGGGGGGGGCAGGGGGCGACCGGGGAGCTGTTTTTT.